The 3 T cell receptor beta chains below all came from one sample that was sequenced in a study of cytomegalovirus exposure and HLA in healthy donors. PCR involved 60 Vbeta and 13 Jbeta primers. Sequenced by immunoSEQ multiplex PCR; TCRdb stores in-frame clones only, minus some. The sample contains about 140,000 clones, approximately 80% of which appear only once. The sequencing input was PBMCs. The receptors stem from a man aged 35-49 years in good health and CMV-seropositive.

CDR3 DNA: TGTGCCAGCAGGGGTAGGGGGACCTCCTACAATGAGCAGTTCTTC. Protein: CASRGRGTSYNEQFF. The V call is TRBV6-5, the J call TRBJ2-1; possibly TRBD1 for D (6 bases). The CDR3 consists of 15 residues. V lost 6 bases and J lost 0, with 12 bases in between. Germline V gives CDR1 MNHEY, CDR2 SVGAGI.

This clone was found a few times. CDR3 loop: CASTNGRQVRQPQHF. The CDR3 DNA reads TGTGCCAGTACCAATGGGCGACAGGTACGCCAGCCCCAGCATTTT. V gene TRBV19 combines with J gene TRBJ1-5, with D possibly matching TRBD1 (6 bases). V was cut by 7 bases and J by 7 bases, with 20 bases left in between. Germline CDR1 LNHDA, CDR2 SQIVND (reference sequence). The CDR3 has 15 residues.

The V gene is TRBV9, the J gene TRBJ2-2; 15 bases agree with TRBD2. The CDR3 covers 19 residues. The junction had 11 bases not matched to a gene; V was cut back by 4 bases and J by 4 bases. The germline gives CDR1 SGDLS, CDR2 YYNGEE. As DNA, the CDR3 is TGTGCCAGCAGCCCCCTGGGACTAGCGGGAGGCCGCCCCACCGGGGAGCTGTTTTTT. Protein product: CASSPLGLAGGRPTGELFF.